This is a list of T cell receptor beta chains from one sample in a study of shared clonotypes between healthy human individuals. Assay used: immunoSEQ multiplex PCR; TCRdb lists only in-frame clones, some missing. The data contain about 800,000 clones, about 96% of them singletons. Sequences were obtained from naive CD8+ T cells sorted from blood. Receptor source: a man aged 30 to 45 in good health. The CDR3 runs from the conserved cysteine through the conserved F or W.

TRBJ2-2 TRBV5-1 CASSLAVGNTGELFF
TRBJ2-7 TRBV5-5 CASSSPDNSPTYEQYF
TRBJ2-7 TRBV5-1 CASSLNPGTGGYEQYF
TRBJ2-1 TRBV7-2 CASSLVTSGGYNEQFF
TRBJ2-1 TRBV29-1 CSVEEGGAGYNEQFF
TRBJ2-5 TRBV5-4 CASSLGGPSQETQYF
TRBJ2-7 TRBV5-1 CASSLREGYEQYF
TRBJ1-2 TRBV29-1 CSVEGSSHYGYTF
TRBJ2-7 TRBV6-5 CASSYSGSYEQYF
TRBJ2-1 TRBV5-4 CASSLLGLGNEQFF
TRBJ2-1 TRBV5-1 CASSLAPGGVNEQFF
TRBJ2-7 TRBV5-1 CASQGTSGRLGSYEQYF
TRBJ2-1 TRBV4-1 CASSQERGPYNEQFF
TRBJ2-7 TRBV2 CASRNQGNEQYF
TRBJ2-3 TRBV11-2 CASHPRWTSGLTDTQYF
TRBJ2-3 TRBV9 CASSVGADTQYF
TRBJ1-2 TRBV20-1 CSAVTLGGGFF
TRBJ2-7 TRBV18 CASSPPLASGSSYEQYF
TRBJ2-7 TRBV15 CATSSIKDRDSYEQYF
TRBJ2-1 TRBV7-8 CASSLGLAVPSSHNEQFF
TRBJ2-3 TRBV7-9 CASSQLSTIDTQYF
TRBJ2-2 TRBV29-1 CSVEVFGSWTGELFF
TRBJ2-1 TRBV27 CASRTSGRRNEQFF
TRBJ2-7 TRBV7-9 CASSAGWSEQYF
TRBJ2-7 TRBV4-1 CASSLRRDPESYEQYF
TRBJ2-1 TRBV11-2 CASSTQGSGDYNEQFF
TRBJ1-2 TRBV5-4 CASSFLERGEDYGYTF
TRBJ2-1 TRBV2 CAGGTYYNEQFF
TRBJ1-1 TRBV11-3 CASSFGGNTEAFF
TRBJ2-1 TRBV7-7 CASSLEVLSYNEQFF
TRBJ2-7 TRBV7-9 CASSFGWPNEQYF
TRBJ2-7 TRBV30 CAWKPEGPLSYEQYF
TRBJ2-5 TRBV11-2 CASSSIRGLETQYF
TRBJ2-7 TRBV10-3 CAIRPAGTYEQYF
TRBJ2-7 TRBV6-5 CASSPHRTGRDEQYF
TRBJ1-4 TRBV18 CASSRETVPNEKLFF
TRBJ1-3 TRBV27 CASRTGSSGNTIYF
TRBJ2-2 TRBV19 CASSYPGRELFF
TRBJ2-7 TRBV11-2 CASRLAGGHYEQYF
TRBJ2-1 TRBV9 CASSSSGSSYNEQFF
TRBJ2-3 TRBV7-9 CAGVLADLLTDTQYF
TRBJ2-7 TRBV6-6 CASSWDRGDYEQYF
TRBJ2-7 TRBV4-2 CASSQVGQGAVYEQYF
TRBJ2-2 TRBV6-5 CASSYGTVNTGELFF
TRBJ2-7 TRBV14 CASSPQGYEQYF
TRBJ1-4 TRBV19 CASSIWAGATNEKLFF
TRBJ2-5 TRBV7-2 CASSLDNRETQYF
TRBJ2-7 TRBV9 CASSGSGYEQYF
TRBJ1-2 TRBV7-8 CASSALGSRGETGYTF
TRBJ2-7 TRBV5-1 CASSATVYEQYF
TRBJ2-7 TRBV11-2 CASSGSGISYEQYF
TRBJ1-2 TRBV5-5 CASSDDSLYGYTF